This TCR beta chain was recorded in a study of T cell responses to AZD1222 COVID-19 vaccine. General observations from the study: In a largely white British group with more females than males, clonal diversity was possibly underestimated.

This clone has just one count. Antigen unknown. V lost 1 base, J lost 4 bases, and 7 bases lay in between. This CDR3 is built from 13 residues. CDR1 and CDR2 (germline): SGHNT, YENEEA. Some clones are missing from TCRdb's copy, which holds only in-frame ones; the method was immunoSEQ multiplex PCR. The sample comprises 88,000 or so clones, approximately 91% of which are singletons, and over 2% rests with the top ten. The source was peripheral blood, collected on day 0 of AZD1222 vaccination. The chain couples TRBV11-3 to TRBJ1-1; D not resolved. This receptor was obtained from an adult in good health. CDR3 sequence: CASSLAQGTEAFF. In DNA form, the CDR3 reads TGTGCCAGCAGCTTAGCACAAGGCACTGAAGCTTTCTTT.